These 22 T cell receptor beta chains came from one sample sequenced in a study of blood T cell repertoires in COVID-19. Repertoires were generated with immunoSEQ multiplex PCR, while TCRdb's copy carries only in-frame clones and drops some. The sample has 200,000 to 300,000 clones, almost 85% seen once. Sequences were obtained from peripheral blood. Every receptor here comes from a man aged 45-60 years with acute or convalescent COVID-19.

In DNA form, the CDR3 reads TGTGCCAGCAGCTTTTGGGTCGGATGGAGGAACACTGAAGCTTTCTTT. This gives the protein CASSFWVGWRNTEAFF. The chain recombines TRBV5-6 with TRBJ1-1; no clear D gene. V was clipped by 2 bases and J by 1 base, with 15 bases between them. The CDR3 totals 16 residues. Germline V lookup: CDR1 SGHDT, CDR2 YYEEEE.

The table lists this clone with a few counts. The V and J genes are TRBV28 and TRBJ1-5; the D is unclear. Germline V gene sequence: CDR1 MDHEN, CDR2 SYDVKM. Trimming took 3 bases from V and 7 from J, leaving 10 bases between them. This CDR3 comprises 13 residues. The CDR3 nucleotides are TGTGCCAGCAGTTTCGAAGAGTGGCAGCCCCAGCATTTT. Protein product: CASSFEEWQPQHF.

The genes are TRBV3-1 (or the pseudogene TRBV3-2) and TRBJ2-2; 7 bases line up with TRBD2. The CDR3 is 13 residues long. In germline, CDR1 is LGHDT, CDR2 YNNKEL (reference sequence). The CDR3 DNA reads TGTGCAAGCGGGGCGGCGAGGTTGAGGGAGCTGTTTTTT. Its translation: CASGAARLRELFF.

As for this clone: An end of the junction differs from the germline gene, which may be a read error. The gene calls are TRBV9 and TRBJ1-6; 7 bases map to TRBD1. CDR1 is SGDLS and CDR2 is YYNGEE in the germline V gene. The CDR3 runs 14 residues. In DNA, the CDR3 is TGTGCCAGCAGCCAGACAGGGTATAATTCATCCCTCCACTTT. This codes for CASSQTGYNSSLHF.

This clone has only a few counts. The chain joins TRBV4-2 to TRBJ1-2, with 9 bases fitting TRBD1. The CDR3 extends over 16 amino acids. Losses at the gene ends were 3 bases for V and 1 base for J; bases not matched to a gene: 6. Germline V gives CDR1 LGHNA, CDR2 YNFKEQ. The CDR3 loop is CASSHQTGGNNYGYTF. As DNA, the CDR3 is TGTGCCAGCAGCCACCAAACAGGGGGCAATAACTATGGCTACACCTTC.

This sequence joins TRBV6-5 and TRBJ2-2; D remains unclear. This CDR3 comprises 14 residues. Per germline, CDR1 MNHEY and CDR2 SVGAGI. Between the trimmed V and J ends, which lost 8 bases and 3 bases, there was a span of 13 bases. CDR3 residues: CASASVSYTGELFF. The CDR3 nucleotides read TGTGCCAGCGCTTCGGTTTCTTACACCGGGGAGCTGTTTTTT.

In nucleotides, the CDR3 is TGTGCCAGCAGCTCCGGACTAGCGGGAGAACCGGGGGCCCAAGATACGCAGTATTTT. Translated: CASSSGLAGEPGAQDTQYF. This chain links TRBV3-1 (or the pseudogene TRBV3-2) with TRBJ2-3; 13 positions match TRBD2. J gave up 5 bases and V 5 bases, and 16 bases lay outside the gene matches. Germline V lookup: CDR1 LGHDT, CDR2 YNNKEL (reference sequence). The CDR3 has 19 residues.

The chain couples TRBV13 to TRBJ2-7; D is perhaps TRBD1 (6 bases). The CDR3 has 13 residues. V was clipped by 7 bases and J by 2 bases, with 12 bases between them. The germline V gene has CDR1 PRHDT and CDR2 FYEKMQ (reference sequence). The chain's CDR3 is CASKMTGTYEQYF. The CDR3 nucleotides read TGTGCCAGCAAAATGACAGGTACCTACGAGCAGTACTTC.

The CDR3 bases are TGTGCCACCGCCCCCTTCACTAGCGGTGAGGACAATGAGCAGTTCTTC. Protein: CATAPFTSGEDNEQFF. The chain employs TRBV27 and TRBJ2-1; 8 bases are shared with TRBD2. V was clipped by 10 bases and J by 5 bases; unmatched bases: 16. The CDR3 has 16 amino acids. The germline V gene has CDR1 MNHEY and CDR2 SMNVEV (reference sequence).

The chain links TRBV27 to TRBJ2-1; 11 bases agree with TRBD2. The CDR3 contains 18 residues. The germline V gene encodes CDR1 MNHEY and CDR2 SMNVEV (reference sequence). Trimming at V came to 3 bases and at J to 0 bases, leaving 7 bases not matched to a gene. CDR3 amino acids: CASSLRTSGFRSYNEQFF. DNA for the CDR3: TGTGCCAGCAGTTTGCGGACTAGCGGGTTCCGCTCCTACAATGAGCAGTTCTTC.

CDR3 nucleotides: TGTGCCAGCAGTGTAGGGAGCGTGGGCAGGGGCCCTGAAGCTTTCTTT. Its translation: CASSVGSVGRGPEAFF. V is TRBV25-1 and J is TRBJ1-1; perhaps TRBD1 as D (6 bases). Trimming left V 4 bases short and J 6 bases short, with 21 bases between. The germline V gene encodes CDR1 MGHDK and CDR2 SYGVNS. CDR3 size: 16 residues.

This clone showed up just once. Compared with germline, one end of the junction differs, possibly owing to a read error. This chain connects TRBV7-7 to TRBJ2-1, with a possible D match to TRBD2 (5 bases). This CDR3 has 17 residues. The germline gives CDR1 SSHAT, CDR2 FNYEAQ (reference sequence). The CDR3 region is CASSLNIGVASYNEQFF. For the CDR3, the DNA is TGTGCTAGCAGCTTAAATATCGGGGTGGCGTCCTACAATGAGCAGTTCTTC.

The genes are TRBV7-9 and TRBJ2-1, with a possible D match to TRBD2 (5 bases). The CDR3 loop spans 14 amino acids. Trimming removed 0 bases from V and 9 bases from J, with 12 bases in between. Germline V gene sequence: CDR1 SEHNR, CDR2 FQNEAQ (reference sequence). The CDR3 here is CASSLAVGETEQFF. The DNA of the CDR3 is TGTGCCAGCAGCTTAGCGGTTGGGGAGACTGAGCAGTTCTTC.

The gene calls are TRBV9 and TRBJ2-7, with a weak D call TRBD1 (7 bases). Germline CDR1 is SGDLS and CDR2 is YYNGEE. The CDR3 is 15 residues long. Trimming removed 0 bases from V and 4 bases from J, with 14 bases in between. CDR3 protein: CASSVGPGGRYEQYF. CDR3 sequence (DNA): TGTGCCAGCAGCGTAGGTCCAGGGGGGAGGTACGAGCAGTACTTC.

The V and J genes are TRBV19 and TRBJ1-4; tentatively, D is TRBD1 (6 bases). CDR1 and CDR2 (germline): LNHDA, SQIVND (reference sequence). V dropped 2 bases and J dropped 0 bases, with 13 bases sitting between them. CDR3 length: 17 amino acids. The CDR3 DNA follows: TGTGCCAGTAGTATATATCCAGGGGTTGCAACTAATGAAAAACTGTTTTTT. This sequence encodes CASSIYPGVATNEKLFF. The whole variable domain, filled in from reference TRBV19 and TRBJ1-4, reads DGGITQSPKYLFRKEGQNVTLSCEQNLNHDAMYWYRQDPGQGLRLIYYSQIVNDFQKGDIAEGYSVSREKKESFPLTVTSAQKNPTAFYLCASSIYPGVATNEKLFFGSGTQLSVL.

V and J are TRBV11-2 and TRBJ2-7; D not certain. Trimming took off 5 bases at V and 9 bases at J, with 11 bases between the two ends. This CDR3 is built from 11 residues. CDR1 and CDR2 from the germline V gene are SGHAT and FQNNGV. CDR3 region: CASSELVAQYF. DNA of the CDR3: TGTGCCAGCAGCGAATTGGTAGCGCAGTACTTC.

This chain links TRBV7-9 with TRBJ1-2; TRBD1 agrees at 9 bases. The CDR3 runs to 15 residues. With V trimmed by 1 base and J by 7 bases, 7 bases remained unmatched. Germline CDR1 reads SEHNR; CDR2 reads FQNEAQ (reference sequence). The CDR3 DNA reads as TGTGCCAGCAGCTTAGGTCTATCGGGACAGGGTGGCTACACCTTC. It codes for CASSLGLSGQGGYTF. Full variable domain (rest looked up from reference TRBV7-9 and TRBJ1-2): DTGVSQNPRHKITKRGQNVTFRCDPISEHNRLYWYRQTLGQGPEFLTYFQNEAQLEKSRLLSDRFSAERPKGSFSTLEIQRTEQGDSAMYLCASSLGLSGQGGYTFGSGTRLTVV.

V is TRBV19 and J is TRBJ1-2; D may be TRBD1 (6 bases). V lost 1 base to trimming and J lost 4 bases, with 19 bases between them. The CDR3 extends over 17 amino acids. Germline CDR1 and CDR2: LNHDA and SQIVND (reference sequence). The CDR3 DNA follows: TGTGCCAGTAGTATAGCGGCCGGGTTTGGGGACACCTATGGCTACACCTTC. Amino acid sequence: CASSIAAGFGDTYGYTF.

This chain links TRBV6-5 with TRBJ1-1, with D possibly matching TRBD1 (5 bases). Deletions cut 0 bases from V and 10 bases from J, with 9 bases between. Per germline, CDR1 MNHEY and CDR2 SVGAGI. This CDR3 is built from 12 residues. The CDR3 loop reads CASSYSGGVAFF. The CDR3 nucleotides read TGTGCCAGCAGTTACTCGGGGGGGGTAGCTTTCTTT.

The V gene is TRBV27, the J gene TRBJ2-3, with TRBD2 matching over 11 bases. With 4 bases clipped from V and 3 bases from J, the junction kept 3 bases outside the gene matches. The germline V gene encodes CDR1 MNHEY and CDR2 SMNVEV (reference sequence). This CDR3 contains 15 residues. The CDR3 sequence is CASSSASGGTDTQYF. The CDR3 DNA reads as TGTGCCAGCAGTTCTGCTAGCGGGGGGACAGATACGCAGTATTTT.

This clone showed up just once. The gene calls are TRBV7-8 and TRBJ2-7; D possibly corresponds to TRBD2 (5 bases). The CDR3 totals 12 residues. From germline, CDR1 is SGHVS and CDR2 FQNEAQ. Trimming stripped 5 bases from V and 3 bases from J, with 8 bases between. The CDR3 region has the DNA TGTGCCAGCAGCACCCGGGGCTACGAGCAGTACTTC. This gives the protein CASSTRGYEQYF.

This chain links TRBV3-1 (or the pseudogene TRBV3-2) with TRBJ2-1; 9 bases match TRBD2. V lost 5 bases to trimming and J lost 7 bases; unmatched junction nucleotides: 9. CDR1 is LGHDT and CDR2 is YNNKEL in the germline V gene (reference sequence). This CDR3 is built from 15 residues. CDR3 region: CASSINSGSMNEQFF. The CDR3 DNA is TGTGCCAGCAGCATTAATAGCGGGAGCATGAATGAGCAGTTCTTC.